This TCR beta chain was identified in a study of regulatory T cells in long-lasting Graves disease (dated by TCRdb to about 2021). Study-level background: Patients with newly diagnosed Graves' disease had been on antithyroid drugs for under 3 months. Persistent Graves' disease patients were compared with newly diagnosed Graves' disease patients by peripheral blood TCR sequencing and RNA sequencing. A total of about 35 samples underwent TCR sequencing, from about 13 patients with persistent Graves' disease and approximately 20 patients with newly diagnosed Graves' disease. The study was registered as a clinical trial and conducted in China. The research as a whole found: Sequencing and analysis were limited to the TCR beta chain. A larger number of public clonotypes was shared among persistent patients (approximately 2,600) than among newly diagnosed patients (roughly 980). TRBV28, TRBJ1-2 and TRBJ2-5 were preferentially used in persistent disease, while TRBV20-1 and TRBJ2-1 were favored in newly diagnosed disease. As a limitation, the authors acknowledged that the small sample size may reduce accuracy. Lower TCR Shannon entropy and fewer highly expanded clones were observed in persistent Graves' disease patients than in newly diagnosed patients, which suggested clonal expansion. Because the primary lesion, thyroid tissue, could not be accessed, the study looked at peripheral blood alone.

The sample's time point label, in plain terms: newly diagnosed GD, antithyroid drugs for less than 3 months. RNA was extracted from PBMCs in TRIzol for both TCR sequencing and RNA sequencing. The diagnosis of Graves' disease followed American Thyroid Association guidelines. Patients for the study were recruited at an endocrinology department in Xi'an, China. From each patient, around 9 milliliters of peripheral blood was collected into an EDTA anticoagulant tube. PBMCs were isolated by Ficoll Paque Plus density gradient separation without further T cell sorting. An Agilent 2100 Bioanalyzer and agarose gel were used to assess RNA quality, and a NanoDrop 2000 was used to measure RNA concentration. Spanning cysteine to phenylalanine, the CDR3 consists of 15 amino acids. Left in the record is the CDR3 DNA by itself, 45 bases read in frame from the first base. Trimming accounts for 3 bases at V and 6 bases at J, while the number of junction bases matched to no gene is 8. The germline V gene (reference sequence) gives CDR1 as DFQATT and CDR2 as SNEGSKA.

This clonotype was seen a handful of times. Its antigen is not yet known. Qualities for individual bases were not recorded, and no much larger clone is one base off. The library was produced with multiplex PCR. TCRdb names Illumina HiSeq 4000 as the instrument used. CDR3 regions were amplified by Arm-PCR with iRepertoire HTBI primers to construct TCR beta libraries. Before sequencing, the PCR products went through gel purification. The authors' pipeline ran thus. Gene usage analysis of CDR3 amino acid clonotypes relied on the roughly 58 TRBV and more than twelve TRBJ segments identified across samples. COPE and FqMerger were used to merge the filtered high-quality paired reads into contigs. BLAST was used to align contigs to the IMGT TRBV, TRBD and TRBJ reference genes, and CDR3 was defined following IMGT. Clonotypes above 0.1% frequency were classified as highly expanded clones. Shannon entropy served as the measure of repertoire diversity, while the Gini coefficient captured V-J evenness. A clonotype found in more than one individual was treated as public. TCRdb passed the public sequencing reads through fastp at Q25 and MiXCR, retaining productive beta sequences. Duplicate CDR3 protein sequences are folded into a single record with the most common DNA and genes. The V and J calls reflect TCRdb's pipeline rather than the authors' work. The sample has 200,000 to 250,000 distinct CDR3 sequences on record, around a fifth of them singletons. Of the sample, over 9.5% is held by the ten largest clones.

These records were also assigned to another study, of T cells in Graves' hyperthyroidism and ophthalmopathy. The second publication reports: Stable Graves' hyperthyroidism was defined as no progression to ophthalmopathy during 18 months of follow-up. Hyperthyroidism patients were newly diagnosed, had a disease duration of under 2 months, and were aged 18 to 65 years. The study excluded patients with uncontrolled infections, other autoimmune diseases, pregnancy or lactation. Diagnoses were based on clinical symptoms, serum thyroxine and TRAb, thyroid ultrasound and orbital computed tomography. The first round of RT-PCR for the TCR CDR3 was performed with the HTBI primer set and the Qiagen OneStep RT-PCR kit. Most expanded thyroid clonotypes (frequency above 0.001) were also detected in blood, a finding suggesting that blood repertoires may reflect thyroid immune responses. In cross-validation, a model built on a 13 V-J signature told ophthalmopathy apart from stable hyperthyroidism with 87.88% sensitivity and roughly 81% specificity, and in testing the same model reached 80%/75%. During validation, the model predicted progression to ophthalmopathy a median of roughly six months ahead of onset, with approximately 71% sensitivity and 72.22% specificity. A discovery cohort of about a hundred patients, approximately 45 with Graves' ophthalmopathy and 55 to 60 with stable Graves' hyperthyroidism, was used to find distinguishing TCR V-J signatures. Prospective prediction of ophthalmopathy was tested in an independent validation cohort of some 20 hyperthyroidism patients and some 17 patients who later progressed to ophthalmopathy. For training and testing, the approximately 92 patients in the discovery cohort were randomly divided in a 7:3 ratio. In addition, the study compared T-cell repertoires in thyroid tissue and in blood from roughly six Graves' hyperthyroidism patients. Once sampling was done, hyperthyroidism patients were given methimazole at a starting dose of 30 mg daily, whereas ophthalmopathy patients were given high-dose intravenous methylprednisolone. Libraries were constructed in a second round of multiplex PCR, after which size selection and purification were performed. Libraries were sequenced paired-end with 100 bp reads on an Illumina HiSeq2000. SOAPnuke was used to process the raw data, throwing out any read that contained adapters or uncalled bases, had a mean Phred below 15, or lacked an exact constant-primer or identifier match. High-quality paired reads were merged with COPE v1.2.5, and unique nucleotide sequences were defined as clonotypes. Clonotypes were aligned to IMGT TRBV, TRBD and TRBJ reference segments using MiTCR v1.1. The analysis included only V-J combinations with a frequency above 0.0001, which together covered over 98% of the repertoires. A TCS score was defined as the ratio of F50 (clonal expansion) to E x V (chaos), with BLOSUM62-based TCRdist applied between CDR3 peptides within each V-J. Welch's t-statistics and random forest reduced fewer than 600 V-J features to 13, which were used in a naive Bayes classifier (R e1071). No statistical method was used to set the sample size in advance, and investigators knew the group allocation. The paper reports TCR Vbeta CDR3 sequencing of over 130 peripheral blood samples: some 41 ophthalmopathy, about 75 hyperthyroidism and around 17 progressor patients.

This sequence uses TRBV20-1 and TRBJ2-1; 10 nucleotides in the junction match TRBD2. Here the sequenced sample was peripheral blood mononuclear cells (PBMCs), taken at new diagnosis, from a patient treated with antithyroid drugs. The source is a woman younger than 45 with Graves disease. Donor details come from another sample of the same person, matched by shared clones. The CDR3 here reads CSASRSSGGANEQFF. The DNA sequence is TGCAGTGCTAGTCGTTCCAGCGGGGGGGCCAATGAGCAGTTCTTC.